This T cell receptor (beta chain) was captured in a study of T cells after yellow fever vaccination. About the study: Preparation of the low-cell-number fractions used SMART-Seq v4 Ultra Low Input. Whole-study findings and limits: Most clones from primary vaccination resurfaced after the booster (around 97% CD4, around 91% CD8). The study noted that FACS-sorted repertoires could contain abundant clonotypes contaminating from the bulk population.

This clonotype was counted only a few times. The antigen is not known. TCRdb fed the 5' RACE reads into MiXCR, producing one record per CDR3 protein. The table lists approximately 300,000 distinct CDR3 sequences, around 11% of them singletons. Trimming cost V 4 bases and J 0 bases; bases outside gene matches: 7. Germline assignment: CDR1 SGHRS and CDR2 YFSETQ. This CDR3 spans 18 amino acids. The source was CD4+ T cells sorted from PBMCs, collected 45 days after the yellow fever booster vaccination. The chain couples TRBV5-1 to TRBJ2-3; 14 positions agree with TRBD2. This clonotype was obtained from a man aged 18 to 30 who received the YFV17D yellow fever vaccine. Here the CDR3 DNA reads TGCGCCAGCAGCCACGGGACTAGCGGGGGCACTAGCACAGATACGCAGTATTTT. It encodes CASSHGTSGGTSTDTQYF.